This T cell receptor (beta chain) was retrieved from a study of T cells in Graves' hyperthyroidism and ophthalmopathy. CDR3 length: 18 residues. Germline assignment: CDR1 SGHRS and CDR2 YFSETQ. V gave up 0 bases and J gave up 5 bases; unmatched junction bases: 10. Researchers took RNA transcripts and amplified the TCR beta CDR3 regions from them. Researchers ran a first-round RT-PCR on the TCR CDR3 using the HTBI primer set. One entry per CDR3 protein, called by TCRdb with MiXCR from the multiplex PCR reads. The sample has 600,000 to 700,000 distinct CDR3 sequences; just under 45% are singletons. The specimen was peripheral blood or thyroid tissue (not recorded which). The sequence derives from an adult man with Graves' disease, either hyperthyroidism or ophthalmopathy (not recorded which). The V call is TRBV5-1, the J call TRBJ2-2; 10 bases align to TRBD2. CDR3 loop: CASSLAQLAGVRTGELFF. The CDR3 DNA sequence: TGCGCCAGCAGCTTGGCCCAGCTAGCGGGAGTTCGAACCGGGGAGCTGTTTTTT. Based on the CDR3 plus reference TRBV5-1 and TRBJ2-2, the full variable domain is KAGVTQTPRYLIKTRGQQVTLSCSPISGHRSVSWYQQTPGQGLQFLFEYFSETQRNKGNFPGRFSGRQFSNSRSEMNVSTLELGDSALYLCASSLAQLAGVRTGELFFGEGSRLTVL.